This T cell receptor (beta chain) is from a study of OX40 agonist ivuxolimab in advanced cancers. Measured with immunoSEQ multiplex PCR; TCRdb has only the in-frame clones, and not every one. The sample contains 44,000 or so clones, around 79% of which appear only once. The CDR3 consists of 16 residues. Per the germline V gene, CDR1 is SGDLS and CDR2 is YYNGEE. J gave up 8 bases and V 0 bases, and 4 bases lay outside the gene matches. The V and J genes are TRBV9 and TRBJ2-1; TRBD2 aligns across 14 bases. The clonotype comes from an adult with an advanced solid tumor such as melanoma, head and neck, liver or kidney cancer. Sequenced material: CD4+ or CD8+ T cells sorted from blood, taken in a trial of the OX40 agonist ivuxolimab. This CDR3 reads CASSVDGTSGRDEQFF. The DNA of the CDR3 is TGTGCCAGCAGCGTAGACGGGACTAGCGGGAGAGATGAGCAGTTCTTC.